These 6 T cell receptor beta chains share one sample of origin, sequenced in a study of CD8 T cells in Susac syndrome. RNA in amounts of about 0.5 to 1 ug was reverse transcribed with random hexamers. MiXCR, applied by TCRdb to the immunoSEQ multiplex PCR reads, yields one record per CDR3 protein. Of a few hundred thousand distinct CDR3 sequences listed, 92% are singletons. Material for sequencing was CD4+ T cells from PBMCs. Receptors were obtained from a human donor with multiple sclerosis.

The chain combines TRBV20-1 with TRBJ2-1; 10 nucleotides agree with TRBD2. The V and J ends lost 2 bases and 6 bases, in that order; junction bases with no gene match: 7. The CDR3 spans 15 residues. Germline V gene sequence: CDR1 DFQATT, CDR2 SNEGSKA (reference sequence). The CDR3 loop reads CSARQGTSVFNEQFF. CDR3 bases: TGCAGTGCTAGACAAGGGACTAGCGTTTTCAATGAGCAGTTCTTC.

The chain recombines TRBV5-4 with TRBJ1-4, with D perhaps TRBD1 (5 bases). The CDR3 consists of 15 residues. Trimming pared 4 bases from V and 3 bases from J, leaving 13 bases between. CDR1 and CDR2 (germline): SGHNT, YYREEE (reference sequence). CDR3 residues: CASSRGGMANEKLFF. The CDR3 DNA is TGTGCCAGCAGCCGTGGGGGGATGGCTAATGAAAAACTGTTTTTT.

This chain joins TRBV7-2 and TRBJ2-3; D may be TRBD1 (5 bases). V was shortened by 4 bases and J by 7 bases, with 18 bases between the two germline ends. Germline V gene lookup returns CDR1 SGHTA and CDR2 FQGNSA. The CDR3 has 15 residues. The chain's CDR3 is CASSSLGLPDNTQYF. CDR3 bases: TGTGCCAGCAGCTCCTTGGGGCTGCCAGATAATACGCAGTATTTT.

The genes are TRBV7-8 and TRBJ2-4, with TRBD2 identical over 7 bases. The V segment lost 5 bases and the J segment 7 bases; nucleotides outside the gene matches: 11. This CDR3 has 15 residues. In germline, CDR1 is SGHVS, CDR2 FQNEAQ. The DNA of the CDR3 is TGTGCCAGCAGCCCCCTCGATTGGCGGGGGAACATTCAGTACTTC. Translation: CASSPLDWRGNIQYF.

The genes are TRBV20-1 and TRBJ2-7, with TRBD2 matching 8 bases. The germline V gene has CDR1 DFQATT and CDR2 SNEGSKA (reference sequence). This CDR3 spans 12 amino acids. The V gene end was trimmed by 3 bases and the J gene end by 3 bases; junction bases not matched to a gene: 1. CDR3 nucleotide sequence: TGCAGTGCTAGCGGGGGGGTCTACGAGCAGTACTTC. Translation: CSASGGVYEQYF.

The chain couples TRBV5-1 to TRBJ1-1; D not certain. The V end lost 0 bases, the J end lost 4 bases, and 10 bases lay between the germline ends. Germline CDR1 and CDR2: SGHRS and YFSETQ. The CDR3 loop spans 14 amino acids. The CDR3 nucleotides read TGCGCCAGCAGCTTGGAAAGGGTTTTCACTGAAGCTTTCTTT. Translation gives CASSLERVFTEAFF.